Presented here are 27 T cell receptor beta chains from one specimen sequenced in a study of blood T cell repertoires in COVID-19. Using immunoSEQ multiplex PCR, the repertoire was profiled, and TCRdb retains in-frame clones only, with some absent. This sample carries roughly 250,000 clones, more than 80% of them seen once, and the ten largest clones take about 2.2%. The specimen was PBMCs or T cells enriched from blood (not recorded which). Receptor source: a woman in her late teens or twenties who had recovered from COVID-19.

Only one count was recorded for this clone. The V call is TRBV11-2, the J call TRBJ1-3; D possibly corresponds to TRBD1 (6 bases). The V end lost 3 bases, the J end lost 0 bases, and 9 bases lay between the germline ends. The CDR3 sequence is 15 residues long. Germline lookup yields CDR1 SGHAT and CDR2 FQNNGV. This chain's CDR3 is CASSLQDSSGNTIYF. The CDR3, as DNA: TGTGCCAGCAGCTTGCAGGACAGCTCTGGAAACACCATATATTTT.

Only a few counts were recorded for this clone. The CDR3, as DNA: TGTGCCAGCAGAGTCGGGGTCGTCAGTGAAGCTTTCTTT. Protein product: CASRVGVVSEAFF. The V and J genes are TRBV6-5 and TRBJ1-1, with D uncertain. There are 13 residues in the CDR3. CDR1 and CDR2 from the germline V gene are MNHEY and SVGAGI. The V gene lost 6 bases and the J gene lost 7 bases, with 15 bases spanning the gap.

The chain recombines TRBV28 with TRBJ1-2, with 7 bases matching TRBD1. The CDR3 extends over 12 amino acids. With 8 bases clipped from V and 4 bases from J, the junction kept 4 bases outside the gene matches. CDR1 MDHEN and CDR2 SYDVKM come from the germline V gene. This chain's CDR3 is CASLTGFYGYTF. DNA of the CDR3: TGTGCCAGCTTGACAGGGTTCTATGGCTACACCTTC.

The rearrangement uses TRBV16 and TRBJ1-5, with 10 bases that match TRBD1. Germline assignment: CDR1 KGHSY and CDR2 FQNENV. The CDR3 sequence is 17 residues long. V dropped 2 bases and J dropped 4; count of bases not matched to a gene: 8. In DNA form, the CDR3 reads TGTGCCAGCAGCCAAGGTCCGGGACAGGGGCTAAATCAGCCCCAGCATTTT. Protein product: CASSQGPGQGLNQPQHF. The variable domain in full, with the rest retrieved from reference TRBV16 and TRBJ1-5, is GEEVAQTPKHLVRGEGQKAKLYCAPIKGHSYVFWYQQVLKNEFKFLISFQNENVFDETGMPKERFSAKCLPNSPCSLEIQATKLEDSAVYFCASSQGPGQGLNQPQHFGDGTRLSIL.

The V gene is TRBV5-8, the J gene TRBJ1-1, with 10 bases lining up with TRBD1. Germline CDR1 reads SGHTS; CDR2 reads YDEGEE. The CDR3 runs 14 residues. The V gene end was trimmed by 4 bases and the J gene end by 12 bases; junction bases not matched to a gene: 12. The CDR3 bases are TGTGCCAGCAGCCCCGGGACAGGGGTTGTTGGAACTTTCTTT. It yields the protein CASSPGTGVVGTFF.

This chain uses TRBV29-1 with TRBJ1-1; D perhaps matches TRBD1 (5 bases). The CDR3 loop spans 11 amino acids. V gave up 7 bases and J gave up 5 bases, with 11 bases separating them. Germline lookup yields CDR1 SQVTM and CDR2 ANQGSEA. The CDR3 loop reads CSGRGGTEAFF. CDR3 sequence (DNA): TGCAGCGGAAGGGGTGGTACTGAAGCTTTCTTT. The full variable domain, with the rest looked up from reference TRBV29-1 and TRBJ1-1, is SAVISQKPSRDICQRGTSLTIQCQVDSQVTMMFWYRQQPGQSLTLIATANQGSEATYESGFVIDKFPISRPNLTFSTLTVSNMSPEDSSIYLCSGRGGTEAFFGQGTRLTVV.

The chain joins TRBV9 to TRBJ1-2; no clear D. Germline loops: CDR1 SGDLS, CDR2 YYNGEE. V dropped 4 bases and J dropped 0 bases, with 10 bases sitting between them. This CDR3 spans 14 amino acids. CDR3 nucleotide sequence: TGTGCCAGCAGCATCGGGAACACTAACTATGGCTACACCTTC. It codes for CASSIGNTNYGYTF.

The CDR3 loop reads CASSLTGSNGNQPQHF. The CDR3 DNA follows: TGCGCCAGCAGCTTGACAGGGTCGAACGGCAATCAGCCCCAGCATTTT. The chain carries TRBV5-1 and TRBJ1-5; possibly TRBD1 for D (6 bases). Looked up from germline, CDR1 is SGHRS and CDR2 is YFSETQ. CDR3 length equals 16 residues. V lost 1 base and J 2 bases, leaving 13 bases between the germline ends.

V gene TRBV19 combines with J gene TRBJ1-2; D gene uncertain. The germline CDR1 and CDR2 sequences are LNHDA and SQIVND (reference sequence). Trimming stripped 3 bases from V and 6 bases from J, with 17 bases between. The CDR3 has 15 amino acids. CDR3 sequence reads: CASSISGTGIHGYTF. In DNA form, the CDR3 reads TGTGCCAGTAGTATTTCAGGAACCGGAATACATGGCTACACCTTC.

The chain employs TRBV19 and TRBJ1-3; 9 positions match TRBD1. The CDR3 length is 15 residues. The germline gives CDR1 LNHDA, CDR2 SQIVND (reference sequence). J was trimmed by 0 bases and V by 6 bases; bases with no gene match: 3. The CDR3 is CASSGTGRSGNTIYF. The CDR3 DNA follows: TGTGCCAGTAGCGGGACAGGGCGCTCTGGAAACACCATATATTTT.

This chain connects TRBV28 to TRBJ1-5, with 7 positions matching TRBD1. CDR1 is MDHEN, CDR2 SYDVKM, per germline. The CDR3 consists of 15 residues. Trimming removed 4 bases from V and 0 bases from J; junction bases left unmatched: 3. CDR3 nucleotide sequence: TGTGCCAGCAGTTACAGGGGTCCTAGCAATCAGCCCCAGCATTTT. Translating it yields CASSYRGPSNQPQHF.

V gene TRBV5-1 combines with J gene TRBJ1-1, with TRBD1 matching over 9 bases. The CDR3 has 15 amino acids. Looked up from germline, CDR1 is SGHRS and CDR2 is YFSETQ. The ends lost 3 bases at V and 0 bases at J; junction bases unmatched: 3. CDR3 region: CASSWTGAVNTEAFF. Written as DNA, the CDR3 is TGCGCCAGCAGCTGGACAGGGGCCGTGAACACTGAAGCTTTCTTT.

The genes are TRBV9 and TRBJ2-5; tentatively, D is TRBD1 (6 bases). V lost 0 bases, J lost 1 base, and 16 bases lay in between. The CDR3 covers 17 residues. From germline, CDR1 is SGDLS and CDR2 YYNGEE. The chain's CDR3 is CASSVALGGGLQETQYF. The CDR3 DNA reads TGTGCCAGCAGCGTAGCTCTTGGGGGCGGCCTCCAAGAGACCCAGTACTTC. The variable domain in full, completed from reference TRBV9 and TRBJ2-5, reads DSGVTQTPKHLITATGQRVTLRCSPRSGDLSVYWYQQSLDQGLQFLIQYYNGEERAKGNILERFSAQQFPDLHSELNLSSLELGDSALYFCASSVALGGGLQETQYFGPGTRLLVL.

This clone was recorded a few times. J is TRBJ2-7 and V is TRBV5-4, with D possibly being TRBD2 (6 bases). V lost 3 bases, J lost 3 bases, and 13 bases lay in between. Germline V lookup: CDR1 SGHNT, CDR2 YYREEE (reference sequence). This CDR3 comprises 14 residues. CDR3 nucleotide sequence: TGTGCCAGCAGCTCCGGGGGAACAATCTACGAGCAGTACTTC. Residues: CASSSGGTIYEQYF.

In its sample, this clone was seen once. The chain joins TRBV7-2 to TRBJ2-7; 9 nucleotides agree with TRBD1. This CDR3 is 15 amino acids long. Germline V gene data show CDR1 as SGHTA and CDR2 as FQGNSA. V was pared by 5 bases and J by 7 bases, with 12 bases of the junction left unmatched. CDR3 protein: CASSQLAGQGREQYF. The CDR3 DNA reads TGTGCCAGCAGCCAATTAGCCGGACAGGGGCGAGAGCAGTACTTC.

The sample holds one count of this clone. V gene TRBV6-5 combines with J gene TRBJ1-1; a possible D gene is TRBD1 (6 bases). Trimming took 6 bases from V and 4 from J, leaving 15 bases between them. The V gene's germline CDR1 is MNHEY and CDR2 SVGAGI. The CDR3 runs to 14 residues. The CDR3 protein is CASSRGGAGTEAFF. In DNA, the CDR3 is TGTGCCAGCAGCCGCGGGGGGGCAGGCACTGAAGCTTTCTTT.

The V call is TRBV3-1 (or the pseudogene TRBV3-2), the J call TRBJ2-1; 9 nucleotides agree with TRBD2. The germline CDR1 and CDR2 sequences are LGHDT and YNNKEL (reference sequence). The CDR3 sequence is 14 residues long. With 5 bases clipped from V and 7 bases from J, the junction kept 6 bases outside the gene matches. Written as DNA, the CDR3 is TGTGCCAGCAGCTCCCTAGCGGGGAGTAATGAGCAGTTCTTC. As protein: CASSSLAGSNEQFF.

The genes are TRBV19 and TRBJ1-3; 10 bases fit TRBD1. Germline V gives CDR1 LNHDA, CDR2 SQIVND (reference sequence). This CDR3 region has 18 residues. V was clipped by 5 bases and J by 1 base; unmatched bases: 11. Here the CDR3 DNA reads TGTGCCAGTAGTTTCCCACCGGGACAGGGGAGGTCTGGAAACACCATATATTTT. It codes for CASSFPPGQGRSGNTIYF.

The rearrangement uses TRBV18 and TRBJ1-2; D perhaps matches TRBD1 (5 bases). CDR3 length: 13 amino acids. Germline CDR1 reads KGHSH; CDR2 reads LQKENI. V lost 3 bases to trimming and J lost 6 bases, with 11 bases between them. DNA for the CDR3: TGTGCCAGCTCACCGTCGGGGGATCATGGCTACACCTTC. It specifies CASSPSGDHGYTF.

The V and J genes are TRBV5-6 and TRBJ2-5; possibly TRBD2 for D (6 bases). The CDR3 covers 17 residues. The germline gives CDR1 SGHDT, CDR2 YYEEEE. Trimming took 2 bases from V and 0 from J, leaving 17 bases between them. CDR3 sequence (DNA): TGTGCCAGCAGCTTACGGCTAGCGCTTCCCAACCAAGAGACCCAGTACTTC. Translation gives CASSLRLALPNQETQYF.

The chain links TRBV7-9 to TRBJ1-6; possibly TRBD1 for D (5 bases). Trimming removed 6 bases at V and 1 base at J, with 10 bases between. Looked up from germline, CDR1 is SEHNR and CDR2 is FQNEAQ (reference sequence). This CDR3 is 15 amino acids long. CDR3 protein: CASSPDISYNSPLHF. The CDR3 region has the DNA TGTGCCAGCAGTCCGGACATTTCCTATAATTCACCCCTCCACTTT. The variable domain in full, with the rest retrieved from reference TRBV7-9 and TRBJ1-6, is DTGVSQNPRHKITKRGQNVTFRCDPISEHNRLYWYRQTLGQGPEFLTYFQNEAQLEKSRLLSDRFSAERPKGSFSTLEIQRTEQGDSAMYLCASSPDISYNSPLHFGNGTRLTVT.

This chain joins TRBV28 and TRBJ2-1, with D tentatively TRBD2 (5 bases). CDR1 and CDR2 from the germline V gene are MDHEN and SYDVKM. Trimming took off 3 bases at V and 6 bases at J, with 15 bases between the two ends. The CDR3 consists of 15 residues. The CDR3 protein is CASSFQAAAGNEQFF. The DNA for the CDR3 is TGTGCCAGCAGTTTCCAAGCCGCTGCGGGCAATGAGCAGTTCTTC.

This clone was picked up one time. The chain links TRBV19 to TRBJ2-1; TRBD2 agrees at 8 bases. The CDR3 has 17 amino acids. The V segment lost 8 bases and the J segment 1 base; nucleotides outside the gene matches: 13. CDR1 and CDR2 from the germline V gene are LNHDA and SQIVND (reference sequence). CDR3 DNA sequence: TGTGCCAGTGCCTTGGCCCATAGCGGGGTATCCTACAATGAGCAGTTCTTC. Its translation is CASALAHSGVSYNEQFF.

The chain has TRBV7-2 and TRBJ1-3, with unresolved D. Germline V gives CDR1 SGHTA, CDR2 FQGNSA. This CDR3 comprises 13 residues. V gave up 3 bases and J gave up 9 bases, with 12 bases separating them. The DNA for the CDR3 is TGTGCCAGCAGCTTTGGGCTTGGTGGCACCATATATTTT. Translation: CASSFGLGGTIYF.

The chain carries TRBV19 and TRBJ2-7; maybe TRBD1 (6 bases). The V and J ends lost 5 bases and 2 bases respectively, with 13 bases between them. Per the germline V gene, CDR1 is LNHDA and CDR2 is SQIVND (reference sequence). The CDR3 totals 14 residues. DNA of the CDR3: TGTGCCAGTAGTTGGGGGCGCGGAGCCTACGAGCAGTACTTC. Encoded protein: CASSWGRGAYEQYF.

The V and J genes are TRBV9 and TRBJ2-3, with a tentative D call TRBD1 (6 bases). With 0 bases removed from V and 1 base from J, the gap between germline ends came to 6 bases. CDR1 SGDLS and CDR2 YYNGEE come from the germline V gene. The CDR3 covers 14 residues. The CDR3 protein is CASSVEGGTDTQYF. The CDR3 DNA sequence: TGTGCCAGCAGCGTAGAGGGGGGCACAGATACGCAGTATTTT.

V is TRBV19 and J is TRBJ1-2; 7 nucleotides line up with TRBD1. After removal of 3 bases from V and 7 bases from J, the junction contained 8 bases not matched to a gene. Germline V gives CDR1 LNHDA, CDR2 SQIVND (reference sequence). The CDR3 spans 14 residues. DNA for the CDR3: TGTGCCAGTAGTATGGACGCAGGGGGTAGTGGCTACACCTTC. Translating gives CASSMDAGGSGYTF.